This T cell receptor (beta chain) was found in a study of post-analysis software for immune sequencing data. Overall study results and limits: Patients carried several TRBV segments more frequently than controls did, and TRBV5-6, TRBV5-1 and TRBV20-1 were among them.

The CDR3 is 17 residues long. J gave up 4 bases and V 5 bases, and 10 bases lay outside the gene matches. The germline gives CDR1 SGHTA, CDR2 FQGNSA. Turning to this clonotype: The antigen is undetermined.

Unique molecular identifiers were carried by the TCR beta cDNA libraries. Via MiXCR, TCRdb re-called the PCR reads, giving one row per CDR3 protein. The profile covers roughly 730,000 distinct CDR3 sequences, with roughly 30% appearing a single time and more than 0.55% taken by the ten largest. The chain joins TRBV7-2 to TRBJ2-5; 13 nucleotides agree with TRBD2. The sample taken for sequencing was blood. The origin of this receptor is a girl aged 10 to 17 with multiple sclerosis. CDR3 coding DNA: TGTGCCAGCAGCCCTAGCAGGACTAGCGGGGGCTCAGAGACCCAGTACTTC. It translates to CASSPSRTSGGSETQYF.